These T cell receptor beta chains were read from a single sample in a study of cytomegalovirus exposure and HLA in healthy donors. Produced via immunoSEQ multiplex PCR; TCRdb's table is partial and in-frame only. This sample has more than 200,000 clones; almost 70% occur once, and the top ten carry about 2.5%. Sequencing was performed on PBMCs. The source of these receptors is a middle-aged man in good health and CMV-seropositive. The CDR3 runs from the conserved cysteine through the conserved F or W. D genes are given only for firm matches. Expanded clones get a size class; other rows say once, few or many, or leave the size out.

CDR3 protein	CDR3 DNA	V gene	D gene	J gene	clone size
CASSPTGTGGNTGELFF	TGCGCCAGCAGCCCCACCGGGACAGGGGGGAACACCGGGGAGCTGTTTTTT	TRBV4-1	TRBD1	TRBJ2-2	.
CASSIQGIRRSPLHF	TGTGCCAGTAGTATACAGGGAATAAGAAGATCACCCCTCCACTTT	TRBV19	.	TRBJ1-6	.
CASAHPGGYGYTF	TGTGCCAGCGCACACCCGGGGGGCTATGGCTACACCTTC	TRBV7-2	.	TRBJ1-2	.
CASGQGQGGRKPQHF	TGTGCCAGCGGACAAGGACAGGGAGGAAGAAAGCCCCAGCATTTT	TRBV27	TRBD1	TRBJ1-5	.
CASTPRVTNYGYTF	TGTGCCAGCACCCCCAGGGTAACAAACTATGGCTACACCTTC	TRBV6-5	.	TRBJ1-2	.
CASSLTSGGASYNEQFF	TGCGCCAGCAGCTTGACTAGCGGGGGGGCCTCCTACAATGAGCAGTTCTTC	TRBV5-1	TRBD2	TRBJ2-1	.
CASSLAYSNQPQHF	TGTGCCAGCAGCTTGGCCTATAGCAATCAGCCCCAGCATTTT	TRBV5-5	.	TRBJ1-5	.
CASSHRVRGAGDTQYF	TGCGCCAGCAGCCACCGGGTCAGGGGGGCGGGAGATACGCAGTATTTT	TRBV4-3	.	TRBJ2-3	.
CASSLLGLRGWSSYEQYF	TGTGCCAGCAGCTTATTGGGGTTGCGGGGGTGGAGCTCCTACGAGCAGTACTTC	TRBV7-2	TRBD2	TRBJ2-7	few
CASSWTGGRYGYTF	TGTGCCAGCAGTTGGACAGGGGGCCGGTATGGCTACACCTTC	TRBV27	TRBD1	TRBJ1-2	.
CASSATTLTNYGYTF	TGCGCCAGCAGCGCCACGACACTGACTAACTATGGCTACACCTTC	TRBV5-1	.	TRBJ1-2	.
CASSLGQGLYGYTF	TGTGCCAGCAGTTTGGGACAGGGCCTCTATGGCTACACCTTC	TRBV6-6	TRBD1	TRBJ1-2	few
CASSYAGQGPEKLFF	TGTGCCAGCAGTTACGCGGGACAGGGACCTGAAAAACTGTTTTTT	TRBV6-6	TRBD1	TRBJ1-4	.
CASSTLQGGGTYEQYF	TGTGCCAGCAGCACTCTCCAGGGCGGGGGCACCTACGAGCAGTACTTC	TRBV14	.	TRBJ2-7	.
CASSKTSGPLNEQFF	TGTGCCAGCAGCAAAACTAGCGGACCCTTGAATGAGCAGTTCTTC	TRBV7-9	TRBD2	TRBJ2-1	.
CASSLEGARQPQHF	TGTGCCAGCAGCTTAGAGGGGGCGCGTCAGCCCCAGCATTTT	TRBV7-9	TRBD1	TRBJ1-5	.
CASSLSLTAPEAFF	TGCGCCAGCAGCTTGAGTTTGACAGCTCCTGAAGCTTTCTTT	TRBV5-1	.	TRBJ1-1	.
CASSSPGLGDTQYF	TGTGCCAGCAGTAGCCCCGGACTGGGCGATACGCAGTATTTT	TRBV4-2	.	TRBJ2-3	.
CASSSRLAGGLGTDTQYF	TGTGCCAGCAGCTCACGGCTAGCGGGGGGGCTAGGGACAGATACGCAGTATTTT	TRBV7-2	TRBD2	TRBJ2-3	.
CASSQLQGAIQPQHF	TGTGCCAGCAGCCAACTACAGGGGGCAATTCAGCCCCAGCATTTT	TRBV4-2	TRBD1	TRBJ1-5	.
CVSSKILSGGIVNYGYTF	TGTGTCAGTAGTAAGATACTGAGCGGTGGGATAGTTAACTATGGCTACACCTTC	TRBV19	.	TRBJ1-2	.
CASSPKPDRGLYEQYF	TGTGCCAGCAGCCCCAAACCCGACAGGGGACTTTACGAGCAGTACTTC	TRBV5-6	TRBD1	TRBJ2-7	.
CASSLSGGGTDTQYF	TGTGCCAGCAGCCTTAGCGGGGGGGGCACAGATACGCAGTATTTT	TRBV4-2	TRBD2	TRBJ2-3	few
CASSLGRGDTQYF	TGCGCCAGCAGCTTGGGCAGGGGCGATACGCAGTATTTT	TRBV5-1	.	TRBJ2-3	.
CASSSGTGALYGYTF	TGTGCCAGCAGCTCCGGGACAGGGGCACTGTATGGCTACACCTTC	TRBV7-2	TRBD1	TRBJ1-2	.
CSVAQGADGYTF	TGCAGCGTTGCCCAAGGGGCTGATGGCTACACCTTC	TRBV29-1	.	TRBJ1-2	few
CASSMRGTGKIYGYTF	TGTGCCAGTAGTATGAGAGGGACAGGGAAAATATATGGCTACACCTTC	TRBV19	TRBD1	TRBJ1-2	few
CASSFADTQYF	TGTGCCAGTAGTTTCGCAGATACGCAGTATTTT	TRBV19	.	TRBJ2-3	.
CSSSVGGLAADTQYF	TGTTCCAGCAGCGTAGGAGGACTAGCGGCAGATACGCAGTATTTT	TRBV7-9	TRBD2	TRBJ2-3	.
CASSRVGGETQYF	TGTGCCAGCAGCCGGGTGGGTGGAGAGACCCAGTACTTC	TRBV5-6	.	TRBJ2-5	few
CASQGGQREYEQYF	TGTGCCAGCCAAGGGGGACAGCGCGAGTACGAGCAGTACTTC	TRBV18	TRBD1	TRBJ2-7	.
CASFEVGGYTF	TGTGCCAGCTTCGAGGTTGGCGGCTACACCTTC	TRBV25-1	.	TRBJ1-2	.
CASSLNTGELFF	TGTGCCAGTAGTTTAAACACCGGGGAGCTGTTTTTT	TRBV19	.	TRBJ2-2	.
CASSQLGQGARSPLHF	TGTGCCAGCAGCCAGCTTGGACAGGGGGCGCGGTCACCCCTCCACTTT	TRBV7-3	TRBD1	TRBJ1-6	.
CSVGQGSGDTQYF	TGCAGCGTAGGACAGGGCTCTGGGGATACGCAGTATTTT	TRBV29-1	TRBD1	TRBJ2-3	few